Each of the 32 T cell receptor beta chains below was sequenced from the same sample in a study of T cells expressing NK-cell markers. TCRdb re-called the 5' RACE reads; every CDR3 protein appears as one record, without DNA. In all, the sample yields some 440,000 distinct CDR3 sequences. Specimen: blood T cells: a sorted CD56 or NKG2C T cell subset, CD4+ or CD8+ T cells, or bulk PBMC T cells (not recorded which). The receptors were gathered from a woman between 45 and 60 years old in good health.

The chain joins TRBV30 to TRBJ2-6; the D call from TCRdb, TRBD1, cannot be confirmed without DNA. The V gene's germline CDR1 is GTSNPN and CDR2 SVGIG (reference sequence). The CDR3 consists of 16 residues. The CDR3 sequence is CAWNRGGNSGANVLTF.

CDR3 sequence: CASWGLAGMGNEQFF. The chain uses TRBV5-1 and TRBJ2-1; the TCRdb call, TRBD2, lacks DNA for checking. The germline gives CDR1 SGHRS, CDR2 YFSETQ. This CDR3 has 15 amino acids. Combining the CDR3 with reference TRBV5-1 and TRBJ2-1 gives the whole variable domain KAGVTQTPRYLIKTRGQQVTLSCSPISGHRSVSWYQQTPGQGLQFLFEYFSETQRNKGNFPGRFSGRQFSNSRSEMNVSTLELGDSALYLCASWGLAGMGNEQFFGPGTRLTVL.

The chain has TRBV7-9 and TRBJ1-4; TCRdb selects TRBD1, and the lack of DNA leaves this call unchecked. This CDR3 is built from 16 residues. The germline gives CDR1 SEHNR, CDR2 FQNEAQ (reference sequence). The CDR3 is CASNGGGQGIGEKLFF. Using reference TRBV7-9 and TRBJ1-4 for the parts outside the CDR3, the full variable domain is DTGVSQNPRHKITKRGQNVTFRCDPISEHNRLYWYRQTLGQGPEFLTYFQNEAQLEKSRLLSDRFSAERPKGSFSTLEIQRTEQGDSAMYLCASNGGGQGIGEKLFFGSGTQLSVL.

The chain links TRBV24-1 to TRBJ2-1; TCRdb proposes TRBD2, but this gene call is untestable without DNA. Germline V CDR1 and CDR2: KGHDR, SFDVKD. The CDR3 totals 15 residues. Here the CDR3 reads CATGGSGLPYNEQFF.

This chain uses TRBV24-1 with TRBJ2-1; checking the TCRdb D call of TRBD2 is not possible without DNA. CDR3 size: 16 residues. Germline CDR1 is KGHDR and CDR2 is SFDVKD. CDR3 in amino acids: CATSDPGLAVDNEQFF.

The V call is TRBV12-3 or TRBV12-4, the J call TRBJ1-1; TCRdb outputs TRBD1, but without DNA this stays unchecked. The CDR3 consists of 15 residues. The CDR3 protein is CASTLWGGADTEAFF.

The chain couples TRBV19 to TRBJ2-7; the TCRdb call, TRBD2, lacks DNA for checking. This CDR3 is 13 amino acids long. CDR1 and CDR2 from the germline V gene are LNHDA and SQIVND (reference sequence). The CDR3 reads CASSRATRWEQYF.

Here the CDR3 reads CASRRWEDNEQFF. V gene TRBV12-3 or TRBV12-4 combines with J gene TRBJ2-1. This CDR3 region has 13 residues.

The chain couples TRBV18 to TRBJ1-2; TCRdb's D gene call, TRBD1, goes unchecked for lack of DNA. This CDR3 contains 13 residues. In germline, CDR1 is KGHSH, CDR2 LQKENI. CDR3 amino acids: CASSRTTRDGYTF.

The chain recombines TRBV14 with TRBJ2-2; the D gene TCRdb calls, TRBD1, cannot be checked with no DNA. Per the germline V gene, CDR1 is SGHDN and CDR2 is FVKESK. The CDR3 has 17 amino acids. The CDR3 protein is CASSQFGQGKNTGELFF.

The chain combines TRBV11-2 with TRBJ2-3. The CDR3 has 14 amino acids. Germline lookup yields CDR1 SGHAT and CDR2 FQNNGV. CDR3 sequence: CASSHGISTDTQYF.

The gene calls are TRBV2 and TRBJ2-1; TCRdb's assignment of TRBD2 cannot be checked, as there is no DNA. CDR3 size: 15 residues. Per the germline V gene, CDR1 is SNHLY and CDR2 is FYNNEI. The CDR3 here is CASSAQLVPDNEQFF.

J is TRBJ1-1 and V is TRBV20-1. The CDR3 totals 13 residues. Germline V gene lookup returns CDR1 DFQATT and CDR2 SNEGSKA (reference sequence). CDR3: CSARWPLGAEAFF.

The rearrangement uses TRBV2 and TRBJ2-1; lacking DNA, the TRBD1 call made by TCRdb goes unchecked. CDR1 is SNHLY, CDR2 FYNNEI, per germline. The CDR3 is made up of 14 amino acids. CDR3 protein: CASRINSGSYEQFF.

This chain joins TRBV20-1 and TRBJ2-1; the TCRdb call, TRBD1, lacks DNA for checking. This CDR3 has 13 amino acids. Per germline, CDR1 DFQATT and CDR2 SNEGSKA (reference sequence). CDR3 protein: CSAPGQGYVEQFF.

V is TRBV3-1 and J is TRBJ2-5; as DNA is missing, the TRBD1 call by TCRdb cannot be tested. The CDR3 has 16 residues. Germline V gene lookup returns CDR1 LGHDT and CDR2 YNNKEL (reference sequence). The CDR3 here is CASSQDLGPRGETQYF.

V gene TRBV10-1 combines with J gene TRBJ1-4; the D gene TCRdb calls, TRBD1, cannot be checked with no DNA. This CDR3 has 16 residues. Per germline, CDR1 WNHNN and CDR2 SYGVQD (reference sequence). CDR3 amino acids: CASRNRDRVSGEKLFF.

The chain is built from TRBV9 and TRBJ1-2. Germline V gene data show CDR1 as SGDLS and CDR2 as YYNGEE. The CDR3 has 14 residues. The CDR3 spells CASSAQRGLYGYTF.

The chain is built from TRBV9 and TRBJ2-6; absent DNA, TCRdb's TRBD1 call cannot be checked. The CDR3 has 19 amino acids. Germline loops: CDR1 SGDLS, CDR2 YYNGEE. The chain's CDR3 is CASSPTLLRQGAGANVLTF. The full variable domain, its missing parts supplied by reference TRBV9 and TRBJ2-6, is DSGVTQTPKHLITATGQRVTLRCSPRSGDLSVYWYQQSLDQGLQFLIQYYNGEERAKGNILERFSAQQFPDLHSELNLSSLELGDSALYFCASSPTLLRQGAGANVLTFGAGSRLTVL.

The chain has TRBV12-3 or TRBV12-4 and TRBJ2-7; with no DNA, the TCRdb D assignment of TRBD2 cannot be verified. This CDR3 spans 14 amino acids. Here the CDR3 reads CASSMTSGGYEQYF.

The J gene is TRBJ2-1, the V gene TRBV5-5; the D gene TCRdb calls, TRBD2, cannot be checked with no DNA. The CDR3 is 16 residues long. CDR1 is SGHKS, CDR2 YYEKEE, per germline (reference sequence). This CDR3 is CASSEGLAGVLVEQFF.

The chain links TRBV7-2 to TRBJ2-7. This CDR3 spans 14 amino acids. Germline V gene lookup returns CDR1 SGHTA and CDR2 FQGNSA. The CDR3 sequence: CASSLDQSSYEQYF.

The chain employs TRBV6-5 and TRBJ2-1; without DNA, the TCRdb call of TRBD1 cannot be checked. This CDR3 comprises 15 residues. Germline CDR1 reads MNHEY; CDR2 reads SVGAGI. This CDR3 reads CASSQSRDPTHEQFF.

This chain joins TRBV4-1 and TRBJ2-1; the D call of TRBD1 rests on TCRdb alone, since no DNA is present to check it. CDR3 length: 15 residues. CDR1 MGHRA and CDR2 YSYEKL come from the germline V gene. The CDR3 protein is CASSPPRGSVNEQFF.

The chain has TRBV19 and TRBJ2-1; lacking DNA, the TRBD2 call made by TCRdb goes unchecked. The CDR3 sequence is 16 residues long. Germline-derived CDR1 and CDR2 are LNHDA and SQIVND (reference sequence). The CDR3 spells CASSIYGRVSYNEQFF.

The chain uses TRBV5-1 and TRBJ2-6; TCRdb names TRBD1, which stays unverified in the absence of DNA. Germline assignment: CDR1 SGHRS and CDR2 YFSETQ. This CDR3 has 16 amino acids. The CDR3 is CASRGDLNSGANVLTF.

CDR3 amino acids: CSALVRGAGVWPDTQYF. The genes are TRBV20-1 and TRBJ2-3; checking the TCRdb D call of TRBD2 is not possible without DNA. Per germline, CDR1 DFQATT and CDR2 SNEGSKA (reference sequence). The CDR3 is 17 amino acids.

The CDR3 is CASSELAAGELFF. This chain connects TRBV6-1 to TRBJ2-2; no DNA is available, so the TRBD2 call from TCRdb remains unchecked. This CDR3 contains 13 residues. Germline CDR1 MNHNS, CDR2 SASEGT.

The chain is built from TRBV20-1 and TRBJ2-3; the TRBD1 assignment by TCRdb is unverifiable without DNA. The V gene's germline CDR1 is DFQATT and CDR2 SNEGSKA (reference sequence). CDR3 length equals 15 residues. The CDR3 here is CSARGRGTRTDTQYF.

This chain's CDR3 is CASSMPGGEGYTF. The chain carries TRBV19 and TRBJ1-2; the D gene TCRdb calls, TRBD1, cannot be checked with no DNA. CDR1 and CDR2 (germline): LNHDA, SQIVND (reference sequence). This CDR3 region has 13 residues.

J is TRBJ1-1 and V is TRBV25-1; as DNA is missing, the TRBD1 call by TCRdb cannot be tested. The germline gives CDR1 MGHDK, CDR2 SYGVNS. There are 14 residues in the CDR3. The CDR3 protein is CASRNRAGNTEAFF.

The CDR3 region is CASTYSGTGGANYGYTF. This chain joins TRBV12-3 or TRBV12-4 and TRBJ1-2; the TCRdb D gene call, TRBD1, has no DNA to confirm it. The CDR3 runs to 17 residues.